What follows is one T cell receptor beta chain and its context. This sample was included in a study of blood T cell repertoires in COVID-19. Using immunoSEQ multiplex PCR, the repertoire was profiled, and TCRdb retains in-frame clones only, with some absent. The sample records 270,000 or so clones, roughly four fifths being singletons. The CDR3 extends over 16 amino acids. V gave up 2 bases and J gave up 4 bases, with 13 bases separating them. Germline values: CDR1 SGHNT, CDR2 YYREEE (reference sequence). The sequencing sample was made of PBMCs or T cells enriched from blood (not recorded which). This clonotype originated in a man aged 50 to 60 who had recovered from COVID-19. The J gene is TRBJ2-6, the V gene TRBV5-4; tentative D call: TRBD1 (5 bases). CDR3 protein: CASSFLTGSGANVLTF. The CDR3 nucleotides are TGTGCCAGCAGCTTCCTAACAGGCTCAGGGGCCAACGTCCTGACTTTC.